This T cell receptor (beta chain) was retrieved from a study of T cells in localized non-small cell lung cancer. From germline, CDR1 is MNHNS and CDR2 SASEGT. The ends were cut back, 10 bases at V and 3 bases at J, with 4 bases in the middle. CDR3 size: 10 residues. The table came from immunoSEQ multiplex PCR; TCRdb's copy has only in-frame clones and leaves some out. The sample comprises more than 45,000 clones, 86% of which are singletons, and 2% to 3% rests with the top ten. Regarding the study as a whole: One tumor region alone was sequenced, and heterogeneity therefore remains possible. Paired adjacent lung recovered a median approximately 57 of the top 100 tumor clones.

Of note for this clone: Its antigen is unknown.

The clonotype comes from a man between 40 and 75 years old with stage II lung adenocarcinoma. The chain couples TRBV6-1 to TRBJ1-5; D remains unclear. The sample was PBMCs, taken before any cancer treatment. For the CDR3, the DNA is TGTGCCACCCACAATCAGCCCCAGCATTTT. Its protein product is CATHNQPQHF.